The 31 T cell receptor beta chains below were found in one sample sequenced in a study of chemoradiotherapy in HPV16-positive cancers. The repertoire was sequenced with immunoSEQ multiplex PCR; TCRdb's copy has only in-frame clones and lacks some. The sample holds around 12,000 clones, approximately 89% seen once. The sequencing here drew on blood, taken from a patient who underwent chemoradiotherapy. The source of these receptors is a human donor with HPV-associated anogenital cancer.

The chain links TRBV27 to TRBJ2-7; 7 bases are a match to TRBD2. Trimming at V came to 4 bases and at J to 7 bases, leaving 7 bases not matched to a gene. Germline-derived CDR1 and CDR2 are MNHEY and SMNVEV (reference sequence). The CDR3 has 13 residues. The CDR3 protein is CASSSAGTREQYF. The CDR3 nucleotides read TGTGCCAGCAGTTCAGCGGGAACGCGAGAGCAGTACTTC.

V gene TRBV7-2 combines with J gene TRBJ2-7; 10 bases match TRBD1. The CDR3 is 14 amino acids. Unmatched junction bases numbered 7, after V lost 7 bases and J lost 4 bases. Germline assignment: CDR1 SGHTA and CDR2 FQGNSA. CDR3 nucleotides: TGTGCCAGCAACCTCGGGACAGGGGTGTACGAGCAGTACTTC. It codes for CASNLGTGVYEQYF.

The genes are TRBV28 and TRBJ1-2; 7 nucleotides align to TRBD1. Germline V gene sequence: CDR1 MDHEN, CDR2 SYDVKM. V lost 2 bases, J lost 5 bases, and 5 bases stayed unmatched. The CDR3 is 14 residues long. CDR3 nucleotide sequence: TGTGCCAGCAGTTTAGAGACAGGGTGGTATGGCTACACCTTC. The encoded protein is CASSLETGWYGYTF.

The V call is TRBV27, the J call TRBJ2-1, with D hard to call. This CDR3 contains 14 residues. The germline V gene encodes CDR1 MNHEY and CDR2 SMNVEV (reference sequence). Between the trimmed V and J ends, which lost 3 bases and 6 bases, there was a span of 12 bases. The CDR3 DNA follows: TGTGCCAGCAGTTTGAACAGAAAAGGCAATGAGCAGTTCTTC. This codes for CASSLNRKGNEQFF.

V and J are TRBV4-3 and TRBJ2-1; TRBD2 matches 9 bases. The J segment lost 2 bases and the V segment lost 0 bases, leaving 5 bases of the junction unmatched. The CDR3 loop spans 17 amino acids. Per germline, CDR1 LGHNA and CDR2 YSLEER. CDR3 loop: CASSQDPVAGAYNEQFF. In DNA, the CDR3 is TGCGCCAGCAGCCAAGATCCCGTAGCGGGGGCCTACAATGAGCAGTTCTTC.

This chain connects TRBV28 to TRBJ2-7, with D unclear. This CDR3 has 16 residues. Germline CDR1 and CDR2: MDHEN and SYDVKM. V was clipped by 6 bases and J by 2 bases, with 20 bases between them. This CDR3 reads CASSPGLAGSTYEQYF. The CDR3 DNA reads TGTGCCAGCAGCCCCGGCTTAGCCGGATCCACCTACGAGCAGTACTTC.

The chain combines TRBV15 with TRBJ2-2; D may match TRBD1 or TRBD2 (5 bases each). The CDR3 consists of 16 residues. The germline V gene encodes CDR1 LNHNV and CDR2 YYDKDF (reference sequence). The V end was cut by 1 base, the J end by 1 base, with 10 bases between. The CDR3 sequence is CATSRGGGGNTGELFF. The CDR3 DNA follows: TGTGCCACCAGCAGAGGGGGCGGAGGGAACACCGGGGAGCTGTTTTTT.

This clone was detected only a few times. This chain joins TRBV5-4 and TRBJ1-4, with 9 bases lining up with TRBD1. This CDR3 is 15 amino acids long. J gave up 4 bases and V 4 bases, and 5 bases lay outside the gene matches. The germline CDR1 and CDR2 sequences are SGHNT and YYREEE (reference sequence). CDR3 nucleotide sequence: TGTGCCAGCAGCAATAACAGGGGGCTTAATGAAAAACTGTTTTTT. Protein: CASSNNRGLNEKLFF.

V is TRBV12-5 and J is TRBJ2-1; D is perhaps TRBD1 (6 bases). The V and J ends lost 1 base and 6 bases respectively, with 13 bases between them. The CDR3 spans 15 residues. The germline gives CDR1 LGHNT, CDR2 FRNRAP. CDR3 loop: CASGLANGRGNEQFF. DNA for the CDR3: TGTGCTAGTGGTTTGGCCAATGGCAGGGGCAATGAGCAGTTCTTC.

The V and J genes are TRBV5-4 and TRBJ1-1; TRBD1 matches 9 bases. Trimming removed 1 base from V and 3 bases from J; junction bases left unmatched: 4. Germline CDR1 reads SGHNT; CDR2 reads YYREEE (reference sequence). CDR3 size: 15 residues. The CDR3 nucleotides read TGTGCCAGCAGCTTGAGAGGACAGGGGTACACTGAAGCTTTCTTT. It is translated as CASSLRGQGYTEAFF. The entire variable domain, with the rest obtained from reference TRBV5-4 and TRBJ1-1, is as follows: ETGVTQSPTHLIKTRGQQVTLRCSSQSGHNTVSWYQQALGQGPQFIFQYYREEENGRGNFPPRFSGLQFPNYSSELNVNALELDDSALYLCASSLRGQGYTEAFFGQGTRLTVV.

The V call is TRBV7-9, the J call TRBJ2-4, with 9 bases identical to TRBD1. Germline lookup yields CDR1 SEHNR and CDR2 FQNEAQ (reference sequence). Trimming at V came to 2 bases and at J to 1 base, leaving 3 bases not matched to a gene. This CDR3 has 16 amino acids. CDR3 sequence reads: CASSLWTGEAKNIQYF. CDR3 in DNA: TGTGCCAGCAGCTTATGGACAGGGGAGGCCAAAAACATTCAGTACTTC.

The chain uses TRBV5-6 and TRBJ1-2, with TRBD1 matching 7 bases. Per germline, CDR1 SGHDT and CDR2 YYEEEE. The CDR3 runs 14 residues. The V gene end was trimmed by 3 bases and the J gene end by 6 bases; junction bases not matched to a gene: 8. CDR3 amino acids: CASSYPTGPNGYTF. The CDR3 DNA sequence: TGTGCCAGCAGCTATCCGACAGGGCCAAATGGCTACACCTTC.

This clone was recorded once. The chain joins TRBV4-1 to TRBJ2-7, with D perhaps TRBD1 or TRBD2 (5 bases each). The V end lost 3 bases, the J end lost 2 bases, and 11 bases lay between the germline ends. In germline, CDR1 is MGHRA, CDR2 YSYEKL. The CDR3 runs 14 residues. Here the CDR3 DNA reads TGCGCCAGCAGCCACCCCGGGACGGCCTACGAGCAGTACTTC. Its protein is CASSHPGTAYEQYF.

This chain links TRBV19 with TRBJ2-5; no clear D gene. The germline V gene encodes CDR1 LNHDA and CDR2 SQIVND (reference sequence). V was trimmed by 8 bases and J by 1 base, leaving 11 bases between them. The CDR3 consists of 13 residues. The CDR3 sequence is CASRYGPQETQYF. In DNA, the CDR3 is TGTGCCAGTCGCTACGGACCCCAAGAGACCCAGTACTTC.

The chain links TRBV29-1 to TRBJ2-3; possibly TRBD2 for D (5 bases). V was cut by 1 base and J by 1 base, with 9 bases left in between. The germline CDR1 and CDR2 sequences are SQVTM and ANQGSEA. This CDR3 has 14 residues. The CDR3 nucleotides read TGCAGCGTTGAAGGGAGGCTCGGCACAGATACGCAGTATTTT. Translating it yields CSVEGRLGTDTQYF.

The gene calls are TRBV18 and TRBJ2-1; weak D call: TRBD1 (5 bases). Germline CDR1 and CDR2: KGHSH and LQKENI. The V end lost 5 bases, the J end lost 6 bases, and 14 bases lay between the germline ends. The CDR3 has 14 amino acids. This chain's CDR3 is CASSAKQAVNEQFF. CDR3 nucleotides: TGTGCCAGCTCAGCTAAACAGGCCGTCAATGAGCAGTTCTTC.

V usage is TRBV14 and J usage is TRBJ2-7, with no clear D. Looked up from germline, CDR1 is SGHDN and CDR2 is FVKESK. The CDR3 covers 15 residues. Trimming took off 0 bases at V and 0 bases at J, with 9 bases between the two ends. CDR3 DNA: TGTGCCAGCAGCCAAGATTTAATAAGCTCCTACGAGCAGTACTTC. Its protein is CASSQDLISSYEQYF.

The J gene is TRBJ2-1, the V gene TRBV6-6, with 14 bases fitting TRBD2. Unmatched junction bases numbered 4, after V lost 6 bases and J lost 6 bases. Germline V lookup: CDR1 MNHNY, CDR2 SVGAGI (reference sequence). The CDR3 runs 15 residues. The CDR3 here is CASSPGLAGVNEQFF. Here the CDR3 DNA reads TGTGCCAGCAGCCCGGGACTAGCGGGAGTCAATGAGCAGTTCTTC.

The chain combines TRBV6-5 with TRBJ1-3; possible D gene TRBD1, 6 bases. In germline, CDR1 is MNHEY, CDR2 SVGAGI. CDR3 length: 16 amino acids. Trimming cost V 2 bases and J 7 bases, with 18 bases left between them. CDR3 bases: TGTGCCAGCAGTTACCACTCGACGGGGGCATTCAACACCATATATTTT. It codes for CASSYHSTGAFNTIYF.

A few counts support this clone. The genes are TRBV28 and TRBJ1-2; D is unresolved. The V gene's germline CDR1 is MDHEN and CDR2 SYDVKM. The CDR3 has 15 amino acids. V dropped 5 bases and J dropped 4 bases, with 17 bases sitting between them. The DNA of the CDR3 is TGTGCCAGCAGTCCGAAACAAGGGCGGGCCTATGGCTACACCTTC. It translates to CASSPKQGRAYGYTF.

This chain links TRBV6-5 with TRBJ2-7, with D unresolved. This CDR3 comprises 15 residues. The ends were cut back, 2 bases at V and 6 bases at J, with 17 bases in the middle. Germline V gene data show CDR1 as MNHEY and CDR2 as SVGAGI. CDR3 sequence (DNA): TGTGCCAGCAGTTACCGCGGCTCAGGTGCCTTCGAGCAGTACTTC. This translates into CASSYRGSGAFEQYF.

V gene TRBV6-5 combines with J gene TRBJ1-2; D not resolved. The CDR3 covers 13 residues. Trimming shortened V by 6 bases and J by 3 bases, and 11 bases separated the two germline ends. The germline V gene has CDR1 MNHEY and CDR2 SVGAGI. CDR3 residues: CASSPGFDYGYTF. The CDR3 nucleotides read TGTGCCAGCAGCCCGGGGTTCGACTATGGCTACACCTTC.

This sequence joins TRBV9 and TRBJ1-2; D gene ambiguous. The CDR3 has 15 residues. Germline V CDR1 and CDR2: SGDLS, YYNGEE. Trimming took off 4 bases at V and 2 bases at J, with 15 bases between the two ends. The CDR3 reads CASSPLEGRNYGYTF. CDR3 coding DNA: TGTGCCAGCAGCCCCTTGGAGGGAAGGAACTATGGCTACACCTTC.

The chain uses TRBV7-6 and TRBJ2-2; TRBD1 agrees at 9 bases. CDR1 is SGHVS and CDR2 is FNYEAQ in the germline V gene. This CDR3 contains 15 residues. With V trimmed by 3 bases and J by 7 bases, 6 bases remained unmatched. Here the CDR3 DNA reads TGTGCCAGCAGCTTCCTCACAGGGGGCATCGGGGAGCTGTTTTTT. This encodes CASSFLTGGIGELFF.

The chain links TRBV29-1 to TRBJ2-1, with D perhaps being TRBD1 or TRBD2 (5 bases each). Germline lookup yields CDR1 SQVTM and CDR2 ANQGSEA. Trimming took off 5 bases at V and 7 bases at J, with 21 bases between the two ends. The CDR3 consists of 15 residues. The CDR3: CSVFKSGRQGNEQFF. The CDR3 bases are TGCAGCGTTTTTAAGTCGGGACGGCAGGGTAATGAGCAGTTCTTC.

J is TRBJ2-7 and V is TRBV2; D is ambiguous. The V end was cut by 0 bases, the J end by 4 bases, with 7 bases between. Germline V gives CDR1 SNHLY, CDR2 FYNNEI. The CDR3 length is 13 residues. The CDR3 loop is CASSEAVRYEQYF. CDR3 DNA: TGTGCCAGCAGTGAAGCGGTCAGATACGAGCAGTACTTC. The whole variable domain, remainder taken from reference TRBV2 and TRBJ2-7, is EPEVTQTPSHQVTQMGQEVILRCVPISNHLYFYWYRQILGQKVEFLVSFYNNEISEKSEIFDDQFSVERPDGSNFTLKIRSTKLEDSAMYFCASSEAVRYEQYFGPGTRLTVT.

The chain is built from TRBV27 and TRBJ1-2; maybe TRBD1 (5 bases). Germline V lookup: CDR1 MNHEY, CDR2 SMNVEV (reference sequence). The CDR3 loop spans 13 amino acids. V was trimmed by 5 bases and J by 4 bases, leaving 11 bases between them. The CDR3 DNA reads TGTGCCAGCAGTACAGGCCCGTTCTATGGCTACACCTTC. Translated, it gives CASSTGPFYGYTF.

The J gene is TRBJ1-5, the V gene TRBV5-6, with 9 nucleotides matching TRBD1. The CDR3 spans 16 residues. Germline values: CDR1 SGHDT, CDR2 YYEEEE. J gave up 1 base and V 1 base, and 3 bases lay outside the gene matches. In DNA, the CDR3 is TGTGCCAGCAGCTTGTGGGGACAGGGAAGCAATCAGCCCCAGCATTTT. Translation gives CASSLWGQGSNQPQHF.

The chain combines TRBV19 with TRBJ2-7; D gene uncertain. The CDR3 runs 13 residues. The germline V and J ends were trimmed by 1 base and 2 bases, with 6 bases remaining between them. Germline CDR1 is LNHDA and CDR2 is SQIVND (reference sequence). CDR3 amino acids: CASSIGVPYEQYF. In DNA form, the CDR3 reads TGTGCCAGTAGTATAGGAGTCCCCTACGAGCAGTACTTC.

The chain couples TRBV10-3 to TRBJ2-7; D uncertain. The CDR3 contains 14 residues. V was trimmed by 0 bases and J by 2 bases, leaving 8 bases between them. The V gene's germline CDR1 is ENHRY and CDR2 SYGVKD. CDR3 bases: TGTGCCATCAGTGAGTCGATGGCTGCCTACGAGCAGTACTTC. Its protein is CAISESMAAYEQYF.

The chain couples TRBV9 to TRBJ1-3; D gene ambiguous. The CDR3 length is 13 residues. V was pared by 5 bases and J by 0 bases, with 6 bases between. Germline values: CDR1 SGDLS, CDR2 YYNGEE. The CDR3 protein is CASSPSSGNTIYF. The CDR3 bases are TGTGCCAGCAGTCCCAGCTCTGGAAACACCATATATTTT.